This T cell receptor beta chain was sequenced in a study of CD8 T cells in Susac syndrome. CDR1 and CDR2 from the germline V gene are SGHRS and YFSETQ. There are 19 residues in the CDR3. V gave up 1 base and J gave up 4 bases, with 27 bases separating them. Random hexamers were used to reverse transcribe roughly 0.5 to 1 ug of RNA. The TCR beta CDR3 was amplified by immunoSEQ multiplex PCR across 54 Vbeta, 13 Jbeta. TCRdb ran MiXCR on the immunoSEQ multiplex PCR reads and lists one entry per CDR3 protein. The sample has around 280,000 distinct CDR3 sequences; 90% to 95% are singletons. Those who served as multiple sclerosis controls were treatment-naive patients with stable or active relapsing-remitting disease. FACS was used to enrich TEMRA cells, whereas the CD8+ and CD4+ T cells were obtained by negative isolation.

The clonotype comes from a human donor with multiple sclerosis. This sequence joins TRBV5-1 and TRBJ2-7, with D perhaps TRBD1 (7 bases). The sample consisted of CD4+ T cells from PBMCs. CDR3 DNA: TGCGCCAGCAGCTTGCCCCCGGCGGGGCACAGGGACAGTATTTACGAGCAGTACTTC. This encodes CASSLPPAGHRDSIYEQYF.